This T cell receptor (beta chain) comes out of a study of beta chain features in type 1 diabetes. The investigators reverse transcribed all of the isolated RNA, so they sequenced expressed TCRB transcripts. Clones were sequenced by immunoSEQ multiplex PCR, and TCRdb holds only the in-frame ones, with some missing. The sample shows about 370,000 clones, over 9% of them seen only once. The germline V gene has CDR1 SGHTA and CDR2 FQGNSA. Deletions cut 5 bases from V and 2 bases from J, with 13 bases between. This CDR3 is built from 15 residues. General study points: Shorter TCRB CDR3s, moderately but significantly so, were found in Type 1 diabetes patients in all four CD4+ subsets.

Turning to this clone: Its target is not known.

The J gene is TRBJ2-1, the V gene TRBV7-2; no clear D. The sequence derives from a man aged 25-40 years with type 1 diabetes. The sequenced sample consisted of central memory CD4+ T cells from blood. CDR3 loop: CASSPVGVAYNEQFF. The CDR3 coding sequence is TGTGCCAGCAGCCCGGTCGGTGTGGCCTACAATGAGCAGTTCTTC.